This T cell receptor (beta chain) was sequenced for a study of preoperative IRX-2 immunotherapy in early breast cancer. Using immunoSEQ multiplex PCR, the repertoire was profiled, and TCRdb retains in-frame clones only, with some absent. The sample comprises roughly 62,000 clones, approximately 95% of which are singletons, and around 1.7% rests with the top ten. Indicated treatment: preoperative locoregional IRX-2 cytokine immunotherapy. Samples came from a phase Ib trial of preoperative locoregional IRX-2 cytokine immunotherapy. CDR1 is SGHRS and CDR2 is YFSETQ in the germline V gene. V was clipped by 4 bases and J by 3 bases, with 8 bases between them. The CDR3 sequence is 13 residues long.

J is TRBJ1-3 and V is TRBV5-1; perhaps TRBD1 as D (6 bases). The receptor was isolated from a human donor with breast cancer. This specimen was collected from a patient treated with IRX-2 immunotherapy. As DNA, the CDR3 is TGCGCCAGCAGCGCGACAGGTGGAAACACCATATATTTT. This translates into CASSATGGNTIYF.